One and the same sample provided the 27 T cell receptor beta chains below, sequenced in a study of blood T cell repertoires in COVID-19. The data were produced by immunoSEQ multiplex PCR, yet TCRdb's version contains in-frame clones alone and is incomplete. The sample records just over 35,000 clones, roughly 84% being singletons. Sequencing was performed on peripheral blood. The receptors were gathered from a human donor in a cohort sampled during active COVID-19.

This clone was counted a single time. This CDR3 reads CASSFVRGEQYF. In DNA, the CDR3 is TGTGCCAGCAGTTTCGTAAGGGGAGAGCAGTACTTC. This chain joins TRBV28 and TRBJ2-7, with D tentatively TRBD1 (5 bases). V was trimmed by 3 bases and J by 7 bases, leaving 10 bases between them. This CDR3 is 12 amino acids long. Germline V gives CDR1 MDHEN, CDR2 SYDVKM.

This clone occurred once. This sequence joins TRBV3-1 (or the pseudogene TRBV3-2) and TRBJ1-2; TRBD1 matches at 8 bases. Germline V gene lookup returns CDR1 LGHDT and CDR2 YNNKEL (reference sequence). The J segment lost 3 bases and the V segment lost 8 bases, leaving 11 bases of the junction unmatched. CDR3 length: 15 amino acids. The CDR3 sequence is CASQSFGQGHYGYTF. The DNA of the CDR3 is TGTGCCAGCCAAAGTTTTGGACAGGGCCACTATGGCTACACCTTC.

V gene TRBV19 combines with J gene TRBJ1-5, with 8 bases fitting TRBD1. Germline-derived CDR1 and CDR2 are LNHDA and SQIVND (reference sequence). With 10 bases clipped from V and 4 bases from J, the junction kept 12 bases outside the gene matches. The length of the CDR3 is 15 residues. The CDR3 coding sequence is TGTGCCAACCAGGACAGGGAGTTTGGTAATCAGCCCCAGCATTTT. It codes for CANQDREFGNQPQHF.

V is TRBV6-2 or TRBV6-3 and J is TRBJ2-7; 10 nucleotides match TRBD2. CDR1 and CDR2 from the germline V gene are MNHEY and SVGEGT. The CDR3 is 16 residues long. V shed 4 bases and J 3 bases; nucleotides not matched to a gene: 9. The CDR3 region is CASSLFPGTSVYEQYF. The DNA for the CDR3 is TGTGCCAGCAGTTTATTTCCCGGGACTAGCGTCTACGAGCAGTACTTC.

The rearrangement links TRBV27 to TRBJ1-3, with D perhaps TRBD1 (5 bases). The CDR3 is 14 amino acids. Germline loops: CDR1 MNHEY, CDR2 SMNVEV (reference sequence). V shed 6 bases and J shed 3 bases, with 12 bases lying between them. CDR3 coding DNA: TGTGCCAGCAGATCGCAGGGACTTGGAAACACCATATATTTT. It encodes CASRSQGLGNTIYF.

J is TRBJ1-6 and V is TRBV6-5; 9 nucleotides line up with TRBD1. Germline trimming cut 9 bases from V and 11 bases from J; bases unmatched to any gene: 11. In germline, CDR1 is MNHEY, CDR2 SVGAGI. The CDR3 contains 14 residues. In DNA form, the CDR3 reads TGTGCCAGTCATACAGGGGGCTTAGGTGCACCCCTCCACTTT. Amino acids: CASHTGGLGAPLHF.

The V and J genes are TRBV7-9 and TRBJ2-7, with 8 positions matching TRBD1. This CDR3 is 16 amino acids long. The germline V gene has CDR1 SEHNR and CDR2 FQNEAQ (reference sequence). V shed 5 bases, J shed 7 bases, and the junction held 16 bases outside the gene matches. In nucleotides, the CDR3 is TGTGCCAGCAGCCCATACCTTGGGACAGGTTCGGAGGAGCAGTACTTC. Translating gives CASSPYLGTGSEEQYF.

This chain uses TRBV5-6 with TRBJ2-7, with D possibly matching TRBD2 (5 bases). The germline gives CDR1 SGHDT, CDR2 YYEEEE. Trimming removed 3 bases from V and 0 bases from J, with 13 bases in between. CDR3 length equals 15 residues. Here the CDR3 reads CASSWRGRSSYEQYF. CDR3 in DNA: TGTGCCAGCAGCTGGCGCGGGCGGAGCTCCTACGAGCAGTACTTC. Drawing the rest from reference TRBV5-6 and TRBJ2-7, the complete variable domain is DAGVTQSPTHLIKTRGQQVTLRCSPKSGHDTVSWYQQALGQGPQFIFQYYEEEERQRGNFPDRFSGHQFPNYSSELNVNALLLGDSALYLCASSWRGRSSYEQYFGPGTRLTVT.

There are a few counts of this clone. The CDR3 DNA reads TGTGCCAGCGGGGCAGGGGGCCATCAGCCCCAGCATTTT. Translated, it gives CASGAGGHQPQHF. The rearrangement uses TRBV6-6 and TRBJ1-5; 8 bases match TRBD1. CDR1 is MNHNY, CDR2 SVGAGI, per germline (reference sequence). The V segment lost 8 bases and the J segment 5 bases; nucleotides outside the gene matches: 5. The CDR3 runs to 13 residues.

The genes are TRBV19 and TRBJ1-2, with D possibly TRBD1 on 6 matching bases. Germline V gives CDR1 LNHDA, CDR2 SQIVND (reference sequence). Deletions cut 9 bases from V and 1 base from J, with 9 bases between. The CDR3 consists of 12 residues. The CDR3 nucleotides are TGTGCCAGCGCCAGGGGTAACTATGGCTACACCTTC. Translation gives CASARGNYGYTF.

This sequence joins TRBV5-1 and TRBJ1-4, with 8 bases that match TRBD1. The junction had 6 bases not matched to a gene; V was cut back by 0 bases and J by 8 bases. The CDR3 consists of 15 residues. From germline, CDR1 is SGHRS and CDR2 YFSETQ. The CDR3 coding sequence is TGCGCCAGCAGCTTGGAGCAGGGGGACAGGGAAAAACTGTTTTTT. As protein: CASSLEQGDREKLFF.

The chain employs TRBV6-1 and TRBJ1-6; D not resolved. The CDR3 contains 18 residues. The germline V gene has CDR1 MNHNS and CDR2 SASEGT. Trimming left V 1 base short and J 3 bases short, with 16 bases between. CDR3 coding DNA: TGTGCCAGCAGTGAAGTAAAGCGAGGGCACCTCTATAATTCACCCCTCCACTTT. Translating gives CASSEVKRGHLYNSPLHF.

This clone appeared a few times. This chain links TRBV5-1 with TRBJ1-1; a possible D gene is TRBD1 (5 bases). Trimming removed 4 bases from V and 6 bases from J, with 16 bases in between. The V gene's germline CDR1 is SGHRS and CDR2 YFSETQ. There are 14 residues in the CDR3. The CDR3 loop reads CASSPIATVPEAFF. The CDR3 bases are TGCGCCAGCAGCCCAATCGCGACAGTCCCTGAAGCTTTCTTT.

The rearrangement joins TRBV19 to TRBJ1-1; 7 nucleotides agree with TRBD1. CDR1 is LNHDA and CDR2 is SQIVND in the germline V gene (reference sequence). The trim removed 5 bases at V and 0 bases at J, leaving 3 bases unmatched. This CDR3 is built from 14 residues. This CDR3 is CASSPGTVNTEAFF. In DNA, the CDR3 is TGTGCCAGTAGTCCAGGGACAGTGAACACTGAAGCTTTCTTT.

The CDR3 DNA reads as TGTGCCAGCAGCCAAGAGCTCCAGGGGGCAAACCTACAAGAGACCCAGTACTTC. This gives the protein CASSQELQGANLQETQYF. This chain joins TRBV4-2 and TRBJ2-5; 8 positions agree with TRBD1. The V gene's germline CDR1 is LGHNA and CDR2 YNFKEQ. The CDR3 totals 18 residues. Trimming removed 0 bases from V and 2 bases from J; junction bases left unmatched: 11.

V gene TRBV5-6 combines with J gene TRBJ2-5; no firm D call. Trimming took off 4 bases at V and 2 bases at J, with 9 bases between the two ends. The CDR3 sequence is 13 residues long. Germline V lookup: CDR1 SGHDT, CDR2 YYEEEE. CDR3 sequence: CASSPIEQETQYF. The CDR3 bases are TGTGCCAGCAGCCCGATTGAGCAAGAGACCCAGTACTTC.

The rearrangement uses TRBV5-6 and TRBJ2-5; 11 bases line up with TRBD2. Germline values: CDR1 SGHDT, CDR2 YYEEEE. This CDR3 comprises 15 residues. Germline trimming cut 4 bases from V and 5 bases from J; bases unmatched to any gene: 7. The CDR3 coding sequence is TGTGCCAGCAGCGTGGGGACTAGCGGCCAGGAGACCCAGTACTTC. This gives the protein CASSVGTSGQETQYF.

Here the CDR3 reads CASSFPRRGTEAFF. CDR3 in DNA: TGTGCCAGCAGCTTCCCGCGGAGAGGCACTGAAGCTTTCTTT. The chain uses TRBV13 and TRBJ1-1; D remains ambiguous. Germline CDR1 is PRHDT and CDR2 is FYEKMQ (reference sequence). The CDR3 sequence is 14 residues long. V was trimmed by 3 bases and J by 4 bases, leaving 12 bases between them.

This chain joins TRBV19 and TRBJ1-1; D perhaps matches TRBD1 (5 bases). Germline V lookup: CDR1 LNHDA, CDR2 SQIVND (reference sequence). Trimming pared 3 bases from V and 5 bases from J, leaving 10 bases between. The CDR3 runs 13 residues. CDR3 sequence (DNA): TGTGCCAGTAGTATCAGGGAGGAGACTGAAGCTTTCTTT. Its protein product is CASSIREETEAFF.

CDR3 sequence (DNA): TGTGCCAGCAGCTCCCGGGACACAATCCAAGAGACCCAGTACTTC. Translating it yields CASSSRDTIQETQYF. This chain uses TRBV5-6 with TRBJ2-5, with D perhaps TRBD1 (6 bases). V was trimmed by 3 bases and J by 1 base, leaving 13 bases between them. This CDR3 has 15 residues. Germline CDR1 is SGHDT and CDR2 is YYEEEE.

The gene calls are TRBV14 and TRBJ2-1, with unresolved D. Trimming pared 4 bases from V and 6 bases from J, leaving 10 bases between. The CDR3 runs 13 residues. Germline V gives CDR1 SGHDN, CDR2 FVKESK. CDR3 DNA sequence: TGTGCCAGCAGCCCCCCGTCTTCCAATGAGCAGTTCTTC. It encodes CASSPPSSNEQFF.

The CDR3 sequence is CATSIVLTDTQYF. The CDR3, as DNA: TGTGCCACCAGCATCGTACTCACAGATACGCAGTATTTT. The chain recombines TRBV15 with TRBJ2-3, with D unclear. This CDR3 has 13 residues. Per germline, CDR1 LNHNV and CDR2 YYDKDF (reference sequence). V was trimmed by 4 bases and J by 2 bases, leaving 7 bases between them.

The rearrangement links TRBV30 to TRBJ2-2, with 8 bases matching TRBD1. V lost 5 bases to trimming and J lost 6 bases; unmatched junction nucleotides: 5. From germline, CDR1 is GTSNPN and CDR2 SVGIG (reference sequence). The CDR3 has 13 residues. This chain's CDR3 is CAWGQGGPGELFF. In DNA form, the CDR3 reads TGTGCCTGGGGACAGGGTGGACCCGGGGAGCTGTTTTTT. Full variable domain (outside the CDR3, taken from reference TRBV30 and TRBJ2-2): SQTIHQWPATLVQPVGSPLSLECTVEGTSNPNLYWYRQAAGRGLQLLFYSVGIGQISSEVPQNLSASRPQDRQFILSSKKLLLSDSGFYLCAWGQGGPGELFFGEGSRLTVL.

The rearrangement links TRBV19 to TRBJ2-5, with D maybe TRBD2 (5 bases). The CDR3 is 15 residues long. The V gene's germline CDR1 is LNHDA and CDR2 SQIVND (reference sequence). V shed 4 bases and J shed 7 bases, with 19 bases lying between them. CDR3 amino acids: CASSSSWQARGTQYF. The DNA for the CDR3 is TGTGCCAGTAGTAGCAGTTGGCAGGCCCGGGGGACCCAGTACTTC. The entire variable domain, with the rest obtained from reference TRBV19 and TRBJ2-5, is as follows: DGGITQSPKYLFRKEGQNVTLSCEQNLNHDAMYWYRQDPGQGLRLIYYSQIVNDFQKGDIAEGYSVSREKKESFPLTVTSAQKNPTAFYLCASSSSWQARGTQYFGPGTRLLVL.

This clone was recorded only once. The CDR3 is CASSILGQGNTGELFF. The CDR3 bases are TGTGCCAGTAGTATCCTGGGACAGGGAAACACCGGGGAGCTGTTTTTT. The chain is built from TRBV19 and TRBJ2-2; 9 nucleotides match TRBD1. Germline-derived CDR1 and CDR2 are LNHDA and SQIVND (reference sequence). The CDR3 covers 16 residues. V lost 3 bases and J lost 2; bases outside the gene matches: 4.

The chain joins TRBV5-5 to TRBJ1-2, with 10 bases aligning to TRBD1. The CDR3 contains 14 residues. Germline V lookup: CDR1 SGHKS, CDR2 YYEKEE (reference sequence). V gave up 4 bases and J gave up 2 bases; unmatched junction bases: 2. The CDR3 DNA is TGTGCCAGCAGCCCGGGACAGGGGAACTATGGCTACACCTTC. Translated, it gives CASSPGQGNYGYTF. Drawing the rest from reference TRBV5-5 and TRBJ1-2, the complete variable domain is DAGVTQSPTHLIKTRGQQVTLRCSPISGHKSVSWYQQVLGQGPQFIFQYYEKEERGRGNFPDRFSARQFPNYSSELNVNALLLGDSALYLCASSPGQGNYGYTFGSGTRLTVV.

This chain uses TRBV27 with TRBJ2-7; D is perhaps TRBD1 (6 bases). V was pared by 4 bases and J by 1 base, with 8 bases between. The germline gives CDR1 MNHEY, CDR2 SMNVEV (reference sequence). CDR3 length: 13 amino acids. The CDR3 sequence is CASSSTGSYEQYF. In nucleotides, the CDR3 is TGTGCCAGCAGTTCGACAGGTTCCTACGAGCAGTACTTC.